This T cell receptor (beta chain) was captured in a study of T-cell reconstitution after alpha-beta-depleted transplantation in children. This clonotype was observed a few times. CDR1 is SEHNR, CDR2 FQNEAQ, per germline (reference sequence). Trimming shortened V by 1 base and J by 6 bases, and 13 bases separated the two germline ends. This CDR3 has 16 amino acids. TCRbeta library construction was performed incorporating unique molecular identifiers. MiXCR was run by TCRdb on the PCR reads, yielding one entry per CDR3 protein. This sample has roughly 500,000 distinct CDR3 sequences; 18% occur once, and the top ten carry 2.5% to 3.5%.

This clonotype was sampled from a human donor who donated a stem cell graft to a child with acute lymphoblastic leukemia. The starting material was PBMCs from the stem cell graft donor, obtained from the stem cell graft. V usage is TRBV7-9 and J usage is TRBJ1-6, with D tentatively TRBD1 (6 bases). The CDR3 DNA follows: TGTGCCAGCAGCTTAGAGGTCGGGGACACTAATTCACCCCTCCACTTT. The encoded protein is CASSLEVGDTNSPLHF. The full variable domain, completed using reference TRBV7-9 and TRBJ1-6, is DTGVSQNPRHKITKRGQNVTFRCDPISEHNRLYWYRQTLGQGPEFLTYFQNEAQLEKSRLLSDRFSAERPKGSFSTLEIQRTEQGDSAMYLCASSLEVGDTNSPLHFGNGTRLTVT.